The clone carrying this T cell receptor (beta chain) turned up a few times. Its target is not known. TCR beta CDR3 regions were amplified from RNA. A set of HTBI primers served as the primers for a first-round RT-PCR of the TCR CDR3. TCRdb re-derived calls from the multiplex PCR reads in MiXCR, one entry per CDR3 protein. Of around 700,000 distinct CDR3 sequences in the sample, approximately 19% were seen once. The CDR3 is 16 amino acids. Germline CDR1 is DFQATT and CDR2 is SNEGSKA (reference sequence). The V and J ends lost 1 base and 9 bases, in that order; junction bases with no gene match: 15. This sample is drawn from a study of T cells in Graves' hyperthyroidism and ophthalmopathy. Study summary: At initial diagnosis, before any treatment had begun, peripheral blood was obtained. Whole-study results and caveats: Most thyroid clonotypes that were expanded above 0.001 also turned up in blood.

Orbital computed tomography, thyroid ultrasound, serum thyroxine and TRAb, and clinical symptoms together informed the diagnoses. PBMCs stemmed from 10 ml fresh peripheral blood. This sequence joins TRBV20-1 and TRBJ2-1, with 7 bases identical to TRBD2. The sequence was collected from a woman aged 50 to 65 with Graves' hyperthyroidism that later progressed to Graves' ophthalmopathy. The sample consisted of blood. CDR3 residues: CSARAPPAGNFGEQFF. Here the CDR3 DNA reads TGCAGTGCTAGAGCCCCCCCAGCGGGGAATTTCGGTGAGCAGTTCTTC.